This passage covers 24 T cell receptor beta chains from one sample sequenced in a study of T cell responses to AZD1222 COVID-19 vaccine. Libraries were prepared by immunoSEQ multiplex PCR; TCRdb keeps only in-frame clonotypes and omits some of them. The repertoire holds about 130,000 clones, with 93% as singletons. The source was peripheral blood, collected on day 0 of AZD1222 vaccination. The receptors here all came from an adult in good health.

This chain uses TRBV10-3 with TRBJ1-1; D is uncertain. The germline gives CDR1 ENHRY, CDR2 SYGVKD. V dropped 3 bases and J dropped 4 bases, with 9 bases sitting between them. The CDR3 loop spans 13 amino acids. CDR3 DNA: TGTGCCATCAGTGAAGGCTGGGGCACTGAAGCTTTCTTT. It encodes CAISEGWGTEAFF.

This chain links TRBV18 with TRBJ2-7; D is possibly TRBD2 (6 bases). The ends were cut back, 5 bases at V and 2 bases at J, with 16 bases in the middle. Germline assignment: CDR1 KGHSH and CDR2 LQKENI. The CDR3 consists of 15 residues. The CDR3: CASSGVRDGTYEQYF. The CDR3 nucleotides are TGTGCCAGCTCAGGGGTGCGGGACGGGACCTACGAGCAGTACTTC.

The chain recombines TRBV7-6 with TRBJ1-3; D not resolved. V was trimmed by 7 bases and J by 0 bases, leaving 7 bases between them. The CDR3 extends over 13 amino acids. The germline gives CDR1 SGHVS, CDR2 FNYEAQ. CDR3 bases: TGTGCCAGCACCCTCGGCTCTGGAAACACCATATATTTT. It specifies CASTLGSGNTIYF.

V usage is TRBV6-2 or TRBV6-3 and J usage is TRBJ2-2; D possibly matches TRBD1 or TRBD2 (5 bases each). The CDR3 spans 12 residues. The germline V and J ends were trimmed by 4 bases and 5 bases, with 5 bases remaining between them. The germline V gene has CDR1 MNHEY and CDR2 SVGEGT. The CDR3 spells CASSWGTGELFF. CDR3 sequence (DNA): TGTGCCAGCAGTTGGGGGACCGGGGAGCTGTTTTTT.

V is TRBV27 and J is TRBJ1-2; weak D call: TRBD1 (5 bases). V was trimmed by 7 bases and J by 4 bases, leaving 16 bases between them. Germline-derived CDR1 and CDR2 are MNHEY and SMNVEV (reference sequence). The CDR3 totals 14 residues. The DNA of the CDR3 is TGTGCCAGCATTTTCCAGAGGGGCAGCTATGGCTACACCTTC. This sequence encodes CASIFQRGSYGYTF.

The chain combines TRBV2 with TRBJ1-3; the match to TRBD1 covers 7 bases. CDR1 is SNHLY, CDR2 FYNNEI, per germline. This CDR3 has 14 amino acids. V lost 6 bases and J lost 0; bases outside the gene matches: 2. This CDR3 reads CASRRQGSGNTIYF. CDR3 nucleotide sequence: TGTGCCAGCAGACGACAGGGCTCTGGAAACACCATATATTTT.

Turning to this clone: Because it lacks the conserved phenylalanine or tryptophan at the end, this CDR3 is likely a read error. The DNA is omitted, as the CDR3 cannot be located on it reliably, and the CDR3 follows TCRdb's listing. J is TRBJ1-2 and V is TRBV6-4; the table's D gene call, TRBD1, was not cross checked with the DNA. Germline V gene lookup returns CDR1 MRHNA and CDR2 SNTAGT. The CDR3 numbers 11 amino acids, ends counted. CDR3 in amino acids: CASSTGGRGSL.

The chain employs TRBV7-9 and TRBJ2-7; the D gene is possibly TRBD1 (5 bases). CDR3 length equals 16 residues. Deletions cut 0 bases from V and 7 bases from J, with 19 bases between. CDR1 is SEHNR, CDR2 FQNEAQ, per germline (reference sequence). The CDR3 spells CASSLASQGAKGEQYF. CDR3 sequence (DNA): TGTGCCAGCAGCTTAGCGTCGCAGGGCGCGAAAGGGGAGCAGTACTTC.

As concerns this clone: Relative to the germline gene, one junction end is altered; a read error may explain this. The CDR3 reads CASGEQGGEAFF. The CDR3 nucleotides are TGCGCCAGCGGTGAACAGGGCGGAGAAGCTTTCTTT. The chain joins TRBV10-1 to TRBJ1-1; tentative D call: TRBD1 (6 bases). The CDR3 sequence is 12 residues long. In germline, CDR1 is WNHNN, CDR2 SYGVQD (reference sequence).

The chain recombines TRBV6-5 with TRBJ1-1, with 12 positions matching TRBD1. Germline CDR1 is MNHEY and CDR2 is SVGAGI. Unmatched junction bases numbered 6, after V lost 7 bases and J lost 6 bases. CDR3 length: 14 residues. CDR3 DNA: TGTGCCAGCACGGGACAGGGGGCTGGAGCTGAAGCTTTCTTT. It encodes CASTGQGAGAEAFF.

The chain recombines TRBV6-5 with TRBJ2-1; D ambiguous. The V end was cut by 3 bases, the J end by 7 bases, with 10 bases between. Per the germline V gene, CDR1 is MNHEY and CDR2 is SVGAGI. The CDR3 spans 13 residues. CDR3: CASSYRAWNEQFF. CDR3 in DNA: TGTGCCAGCAGTTATAGGGCTTGGAATGAGCAGTTCTTC.

The chain combines TRBV5-1 with TRBJ2-3; D ambiguous. Germline V gives CDR1 SGHRS, CDR2 YFSETQ. Trimming shortened V by 1 base and J by 0 bases, and 9 bases separated the two germline ends. The CDR3 runs to 15 residues. Written as DNA, the CDR3 is TGCGCCAGCAGCTTGACCGGTATTAGCACAGATACGCAGTATTTT. It translates to CASSLTGISTDTQYF. The whole variable domain, filled in from reference TRBV5-1 and TRBJ2-3, reads KAGVTQTPRYLIKTRGQQVTLSCSPISGHRSVSWYQQTPGQGLQFLFEYFSETQRNKGNFPGRFSGRQFSNSRSEMNVSTLELGDSALYLCASSLTGISTDTQYFGPGTRLTVL.

The chain couples TRBV2 to TRBJ1-1; possibly TRBD1 for D (6 bases). This CDR3 is built from 11 residues. The V gene lost 2 bases and the J gene lost 12 bases, with 10 bases spanning the gap. Germline V gene sequence: CDR1 SNHLY, CDR2 FYNNEI. CDR3 sequence reads: CASSELDRTFF. The CDR3 DNA reads as TGTGCCAGCAGTGAATTGGACAGAACTTTCTTT.

This clone has a single count. The chain is built from TRBV13 and TRBJ2-5; 9 nucleotides align to TRBD1. This CDR3 comprises 14 residues. J gave up 5 bases and V 5 bases, and 6 bases lay outside the gene matches. Germline V gene data show CDR1 as PRHDT and CDR2 as FYEKMQ (reference sequence). This CDR3 reads CASSPGDRVETQYF. The CDR3 nucleotides are TGTGCCAGCAGCCCCGGGGACAGGGTGGAGACCCAGTACTTC.

The chain joins TRBV9 to TRBJ1-5; maybe TRBD1 (5 bases). Germline V gene lookup returns CDR1 SGDLS and CDR2 YYNGEE. The V end was cut by 4 bases, the J end by 5 bases, with 13 bases between. This CDR3 is built from 14 residues. The CDR3: CASSRDGGDQPQHF. The CDR3 coding sequence is TGTGCCAGCAGCAGGGACGGCGGGGATCAGCCCCAGCATTTT.

The V and J genes are TRBV27 and TRBJ1-1; D is ambiguous. V lost 0 bases and J 2 bases, leaving 4 bases between the germline ends. Per germline, CDR1 MNHEY and CDR2 SMNVEV (reference sequence). The CDR3 length is 13 residues. The chain's CDR3 is CASSLSHNTEAFF. The CDR3 DNA sequence: TGTGCCAGCAGTTTATCCCATAACACTGAAGCTTTCTTT.

The chain carries TRBV11-3 and TRBJ2-7, with 7 nucleotides matching TRBD1. V lost 5 bases, J lost 3 bases, and 10 bases stayed unmatched. The CDR3 length is 15 residues. CDR1 and CDR2 from the germline V gene are SGHNT and YENEEA. CDR3 sequence (DNA): TGTGCCAGCAGCCGACGCATAGGACAGGACTACGAGCAGTACTTC. Translated: CASSRRIGQDYEQYF.

The chain carries TRBV7-6 and TRBJ1-1, with TRBD1 identical over 7 bases. In germline, CDR1 is SGHVS, CDR2 FNYEAQ. The CDR3 contains 17 residues. The junction had 11 bases not matched to a gene; V was cut back by 4 bases and J by 0 bases. CDR3 loop: CASSSPGQIRVNTEAFF. In nucleotides, the CDR3 is TGTGCCAGCAGCTCACCGGGACAGATACGAGTGAACACTGAAGCTTTCTTT.

The chain recombines TRBV7-6 with TRBJ1-1; D gene ambiguous. The CDR3 contains 13 residues. V was trimmed by 3 bases and J by 0 bases, leaving 5 bases between them. Looked up from germline, CDR1 is SGHVS and CDR2 is FNYEAQ. CDR3 protein: CASSFLLNTEAFF. DNA of the CDR3: TGTGCCAGCAGCTTTCTCCTGAACACTGAAGCTTTCTTT.

As regards this clone: Other DNA sequences within the sample encode an identical CDR3. V usage is TRBV3-1 (or the pseudogene TRBV3-2) and J usage is TRBJ1-3; D is ambiguous. Germline V gives CDR1 LGHDT, CDR2 YNNKEL (reference sequence). With 3 bases removed from V and 0 bases from J, the gap between germline ends came to 3 bases. The CDR3 length is 13 residues. This chain's CDR3 is CASSQVSGNTIYF. In DNA form, the CDR3 reads TGTGCCAGCAGCCAGGTCTCTGGAAACACCATATATTTT.

This chain uses TRBV5-5 with TRBJ2-2; 12 positions match TRBD2. This CDR3 is 17 amino acids long. Germline assignment: CDR1 SGHKS and CDR2 YYEKEE (reference sequence). Trimming cost V 4 bases and J 7 bases; bases outside gene matches: 11. For the CDR3, the DNA is TGTGCCAGCAGCCAGACTAGCGGGGGCCCAAGAAACGGGGAGCTGTTTTTT. This encodes CASSQTSGGPRNGELFF.

The V call is TRBV7-8, the J call TRBJ2-7; D is unclear. The CDR3 totals 14 residues. Germline lookup yields CDR1 SGHVS and CDR2 FQNEAQ. Trimming cost V 2 bases and J 2 bases, with 10 bases left between them. The CDR3 DNA reads as TGTGCCAGCAGCTTACGGTCGGTGGCCTACGAGCAGTACTTC. It encodes CASSLRSVAYEQYF.

This chain uses TRBV6-5 with TRBJ2-7; no clear D gene. V was pared by 7 bases and J by 5 bases, with 18 bases between. The CDR3 consists of 14 residues. The V gene's germline CDR1 is MNHEY and CDR2 SVGAGI. In DNA, the CDR3 is TGTGCCAGCACAAGTGGGCCCAGGTTTCACGAGCAGTACTTC. Its translation: CASTSGPRFHEQYF.

The rearrangement joins TRBV6-5 to TRBJ1-1; D not certain. The CDR3 length is 15 residues. Per germline, CDR1 MNHEY and CDR2 SVGAGI. V was trimmed by 1 base and J by 0 bases, leaving 9 bases between them. The DNA for the CDR3 is TGTGCCAGCAGTTACTACGAGGTGATGAACACTGAAGCTTTCTTT. As protein: CASSYYEVMNTEAFF.